The rows below give T cell receptor beta chains drawn from one sample of a study of control samples from healthy donors and cancer patients. TCRdb keeps only in-frame clones here, not all; method: immunoSEQ multiplex PCR. This sample's table reports some 180,000 clones. The sample comprised blood. Source of these receptors: a woman in her twenties or thirties in good health. The CDR3 runs from the conserved cysteine through the conserved F or W. The order of the fields is V gene, J gene, D gene, CDR3 DNA, CDR3 protein. A D gene is named only where the DNA matches it firmly.

>TRBV27|TRBJ2-1|TRBD2
TGTGCCAGCAACAAAGCGGGGGGGCCTATTGAGCAGTTCTTC
CASNKAGGPIEQFF
>TRBV7-3|TRBJ1-2|.
TGTGCCAGCAGCCCACTCGGCACTAACTATGGCTACACCTTC
CASSPLGTNYGYTF
>TRBV7-9|TRBJ1-5|.
TGTGCCAGCAGCTTAGAAGGTTATCAGCCCCAGCATTTT
CASSLEGYQPQHF
>TRBV3-1/TRBV3-2|TRBJ1-2|TRBD1
TGTGCCAGCAGCCAAGGACAGGGGCCCTATGGCTACACCTTC
CASSQGQGPYGYTF
>TRBV12-3/TRBV12-4|TRBJ1-1|.
TGTGCCAGCAGCCTGGAATGGGACACTGAAGCTTTCTTT
CASSLEWDTEAFF
>TRBV12-3/TRBV12-4|TRBJ1-6|.
TGTGCCAGCAGTTCCGAGATTTCACCCCTCCACTTT
CASSSEISPLHF
>TRBV10-1|TRBJ1-6|.
TGCGCCAGCAGTGAAGCCTCTAATTCACCCCTCCACTTT
CASSEASNSPLHF
>TRBV27|TRBJ1-1|TRBD1
TGTGCCAGCAGAGAAAGGGGACAGGGATGGGTCACTGAAGCTTTCTTT
CASRERGQGWVTEAFF
>TRBV28|TRBJ2-7|.
TGTGCCAGCAGTTTCGTAAGCTACGAGCAGTACTTC
CASSFVSYEQYF
>TRBV30|TRBJ1-6|TRBD1
TGTGCCTCCTCCTCGACAGGGGATAATTCACCCCTCCACTTT
CASSSTGDNSPLHF
>TRBV4-1|TRBJ2-7|TRBD1
TGCGCCAGCAGCCAAGATTGGGACAGGGAGGGTTCTCGATACGAGCAGTACTTC
CASSQDWDREGSRYEQYF
>TRBV5-1|TRBJ1-4|.
TGCGCCAGCAGCTTTGGAGCCCCTAATGAAAAACTGTTTTTT
CASSFGAPNEKLFF
>TRBV28|TRBJ2-7|.
TGTGCCAGCACCGGAGGGGGGAGCTCCTACGAGCAGTACTTC
CASTGGGSSYEQYF
>TRBV10-2|TRBJ2-5|TRBD1
TGCGCCAGCAGTGATGGCAGGGGGAAAGAGACCCAGTACTTC
CASSDGRGKETQYF
>TRBV2|TRBJ2-1|.
TGTGCCAGCAGTGGGGTTAGCTACAATGAGCAGTTCTTC
CASSGVSYNEQFF
>TRBV9|TRBJ1-2|.
TGTGCCAGCAGCGTAGAGACAGGAACGAGGTATGGCTACACCTTC
CASSVETGTRYGYTF
>TRBV4-1|TRBJ2-2|.
TGCGCCAGCAGCCAAGAACGGCTAGCGAACACCGGGGAGCTGTTTTTT
CASSQERLANTGELFF
>TRBV6-5|TRBJ1-3|.
TGTGCCAGCAGTTACTCGCGGACCGCGGGAAACACCATATATTTT
CASSYSRTAGNTIYF
>TRBV2|TRBJ1-2|TRBD1
TGTGCCAGCAGTGAATGGACAGGGCGAGGCTACACCTTC
CASSEWTGRGYTF
>TRBV7-8|TRBJ2-1|.
TGTGCCAGCAGCTTAGCGGTGCAAGAGATTGAGCAGTTCTTC
CASSLAVQEIEQFF
>TRBV19|TRBJ1-2|.
TGTGCCAGTGCGCTCAGGGAGCGCGGCTACACCTTC
CASALRERGYTF
>TRBV20-1|TRBJ1-1|.
TGCAGTTTCACAGGGAACACTGAAGCTTTCTTT
CSFTGNTEAFF
>TRBV5-8|TRBJ2-2|.
TGTGCCAGCAGCTTGGGGCCCGGGGGGCGCTTCACCGGGGAGCTGTTTTTT
CASSLGPGGRFTGELFF
>TRBV12-3/TRBV12-4|TRBJ2-2|TRBD2
TGTGCCAGCAAGCGGGGGAACACCGGGGAGCTGTTTTTT
CASKRGNTGELFF
>TRBV27|TRBJ1-1|.
TGTGCCAGCAGTTTGCAGAGGATTAACACTGAAGCTTTCTTT
CASSLQRINTEAFF
>TRBV2|TRBJ1-2|.
TGTGCCAGCAGTGAAACGGGAGGCTACACCTTC
CASSETGGYTF
>TRBV28|TRBJ2-3|TRBD2
TGTGCCGTAGAGGGACTAGCGGGTCTAAGCACAGATACGCAGTATTTT
CAVEGLAGLSTDTQYF
>TRBV28|TRBJ2-7|TRBD2
TGTGCCAGCAGTTTTACCAGCGGGGCCTACAACGAGCAGTACTTC
CASSFTSGAYNEQYF
>TRBV4-3|TRBJ2-5|.
TGCGCCAGTTCGCAGGGAATCCAAGAGACCCAGTACTTC
CASSQGIQETQYF
>TRBV7-2|TRBJ2-7|.
TGTGCCAGCAGCGCCACCACAGGGTCCTACGAGCAGTACTTC
CASSATTGSYEQYF
>TRBV5-1|TRBJ2-3|TRBD1
TGCGCCAGCAGCTTGGTAGGGACAGGGGGCAGAGATACGCAGTATTTT
CASSLVGTGGRDTQYF
>TRBV7-8|TRBJ1-3|.
TGTGCCAGCAGCTTAGGGTCTTCCGGGGGAAACACCATATATTTT
CASSLGSSGGNTIYF
>TRBV14|TRBJ1-3|.
TGTGCCAGCAGCCTATGGGACATCTCCCTAGGACCTGGAAACACCATATATTTT
CASSLWDISLGPGNTIYF
>TRBV4-1|TRBJ1-4|TRBD1
TGCGCCAGCAGCCTCCTGGACAGGGTTGAAAAACTGTTTTTT
CASSLLDRVEKLFF
>TRBV4-3|TRBJ1-1|.
TGCGCCAGCAGCCAAGATTTGGCGACAGGTAATGCTTTCTTT
CASSQDLATGNAFF
>TRBV9|TRBJ1-2|.
TGTGCCAGCAGCGTAGATGGAGAAACCTTCTATGGCTACACCTTC
CASSVDGETFYGYTF
>TRBV28|TRBJ1-6|TRBD1
TGTGCCAGCAGTCGAAGGACAGGGAATTCACCCCTCCACTTT
CASSRRTGNSPLHF
>TRBV5-1|TRBJ2-7|TRBD2
TGCGCCAGCAGCTTGGTACGGGGGGGCTCCTACGAGCAGTACTTC
CASSLVRGGSYEQYF
>TRBV6-5|TRBJ1-1|.
TGTGCCAGCAGCGCACAGGGAGGAGCCACTGAAGCTTTCTTT
CASSAQGGATEAFF
>TRBV2|TRBJ1-1|.
TGTGCCACCCGGGTCCAGGCGAACACTGAAGCTTTCTTT
CATRVQANTEAFF
>TRBV6-5|TRBJ1-2|TRBD1
TGTGCCAGCAGTTACCCCCAGGGGGAGGACTATGGCTACACCTTC
CASSYPQGEDYGYTF
>TRBV27|TRBJ1-5|.
TGTGCCAGCAGTGAGTCCGGGGCAGCTTATCAGCCCCAGCATTTT
CASSESGAAYQPQHF
>TRBV5-1|TRBJ2-7|.
TGCGCCAGCAGCTTGGGTGGTAACGGCTACGAGCAGTACTTC
CASSLGGNGYEQYF
>TRBV6-5|TRBJ1-3|.
TGTGCCAGCTTCATCGTCTCTGGAAACACCATATATTTT
CASFIVSGNTIYF
>TRBV2|TRBJ2-6|TRBD1
TGTGCCAGCAGGGTTCAGGGGGCGATGGGGGCCAACGTCCTGACTTTC
CASRVQGAMGANVLTF
>TRBV7-9|TRBJ2-7|.
TGTGCCAGCAGCTTAATCTCCTACGAGCAGTACTTC
CASSLISYEQYF
>TRBV28|TRBJ2-7|TRBD2
TGTGCCAGCAGTTCTCCGGGGGGGAGCCCCTACGAGCAGTACTTC
CASSSPGGSPYEQYF
>TRBV29-1|TRBJ1-5|.
TGCAGCGTTGTAACGGACAGCCCTAATCAGCCCCAGCATTTT
CSVVTDSPNQPQHF
>TRBV6-5|TRBJ1-2|.
TGTGCCAGCACCCCGGGGTTCATAGCTAACTATGGCTACACCTTC
CASTPGFIANYGYTF
>TRBV28|TRBJ1-1|.
TGTGCCAGCAGTTGGACAGCTTATAACACTGAAGCTTTCTTT
CASSWTAYNTEAFF
>TRBV6-1|TRBJ1-2|.
TGTGCCAGCAGTGAAGAAGTCAGCTATGGCTACACCTTC
CASSEEVSYGYTF
>TRBV19|TRBJ1-2|.
TGTGCCAGTAACCCCCGCGGGGCTAACTATGGCTACACCTTC
CASNPRGANYGYTF
>TRBV7-9|TRBJ1-2|.
TGTGCCAGCAGTTACAGCCTGAGTGGCTACACCTTC
CASSYSLSGYTF
>TRBV4-3|TRBJ2-3|.
TGCGCCAGCAGCCAAGATCAGGGCGATGTGATAGATACGCAGTATTTT
CASSQDQGDVIDTQYF
>TRBV9|TRBJ1-1|.
TGTGCCAGCAGCGTAGTCGCGGGGATGAACACTGAAGCTTTCTTT
CASSVVAGMNTEAFF